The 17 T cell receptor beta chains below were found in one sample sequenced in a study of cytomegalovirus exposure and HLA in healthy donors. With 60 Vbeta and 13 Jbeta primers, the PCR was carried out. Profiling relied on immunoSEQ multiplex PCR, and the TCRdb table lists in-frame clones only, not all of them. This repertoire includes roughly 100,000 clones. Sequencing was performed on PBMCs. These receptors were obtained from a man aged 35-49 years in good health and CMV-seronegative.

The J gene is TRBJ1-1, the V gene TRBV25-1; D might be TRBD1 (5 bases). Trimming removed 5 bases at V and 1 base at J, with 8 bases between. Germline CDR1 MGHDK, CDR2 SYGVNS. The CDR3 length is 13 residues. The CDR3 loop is CASSTQGNTEAFF. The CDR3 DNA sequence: TGTGCCAGCAGTACCCAGGGGAACACTGAAGCTTTCTTT.

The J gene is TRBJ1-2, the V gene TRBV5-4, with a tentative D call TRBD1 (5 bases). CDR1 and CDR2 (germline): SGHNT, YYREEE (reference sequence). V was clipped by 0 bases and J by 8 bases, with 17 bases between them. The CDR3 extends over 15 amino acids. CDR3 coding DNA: TGTGCCAGCAGCTTGGGGCAGGGAGGTTTAGGAGGCTACACCTTC. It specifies CASSLGQGGLGGYTF.

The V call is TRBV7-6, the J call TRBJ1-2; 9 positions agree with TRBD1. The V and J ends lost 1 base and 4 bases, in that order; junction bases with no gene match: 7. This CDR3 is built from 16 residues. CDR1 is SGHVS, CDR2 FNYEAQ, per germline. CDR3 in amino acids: CASSLGTGGASYGYTF. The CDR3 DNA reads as TGTGCCAGCAGCTTAGGAACAGGGGGCGCAAGCTATGGCTACACCTTC.

Written as DNA, the CDR3 is TGTGCCAGCAGCAGGGACACTTCCTACGAGCAGTACTTC. Amino acids: CASSRDTSYEQYF. The rearrangement uses TRBV5-6 and TRBJ2-5, with a possible D match to TRBD1 (6 bases). Matching the DNA end better, TRBJ2-7 makes the J call doubtful. The V gene's germline CDR1 is SGHDT and CDR2 YYEEEE. The CDR3 runs to 13 residues.

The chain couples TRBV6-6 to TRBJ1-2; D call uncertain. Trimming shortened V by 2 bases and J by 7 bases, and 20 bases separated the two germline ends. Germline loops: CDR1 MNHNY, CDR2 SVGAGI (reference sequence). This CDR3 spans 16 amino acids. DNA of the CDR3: TGTGCCAGCAGTTACGTTTCCCCAGGCAGAGGGAGTGGCTACACCTTC. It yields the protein CASSYVSPGRGSGYTF.

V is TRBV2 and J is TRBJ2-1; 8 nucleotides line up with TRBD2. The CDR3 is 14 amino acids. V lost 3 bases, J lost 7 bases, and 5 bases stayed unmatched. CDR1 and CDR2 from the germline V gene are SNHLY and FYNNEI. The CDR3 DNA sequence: TGTGCCAGCAGTGATCCGGGACTAGTAAATGAGCAGTTCTTC. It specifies CASSDPGLVNEQFF.

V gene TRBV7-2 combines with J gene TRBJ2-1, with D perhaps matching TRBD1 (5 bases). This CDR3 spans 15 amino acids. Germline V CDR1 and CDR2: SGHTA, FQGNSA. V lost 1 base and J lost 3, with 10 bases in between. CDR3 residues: CASSLEQADYNEQFF. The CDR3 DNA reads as TGTGCCAGCAGCTTAGAACAGGCGGACTACAATGAGCAGTTCTTC.

DNA of the CDR3: TGTGCCAGCAGTTACGTAGGGGCAGATACGCAGTATTTT. Its protein product is CASSYVGADTQYF. The chain couples TRBV6-5 to TRBJ2-3; TRBD1 might be the D (5 bases). Looked up from germline, CDR1 is MNHEY and CDR2 is SVGAGI. V lost 2 bases and J 4 bases, leaving 7 bases between the germline ends. There are 13 residues in the CDR3.

The CDR3 nucleotides read TGTGCCAGCAGTGACGTATACAGGAGCCCCAACTATGGCTACACCTTC. Amino acid sequence: CASSDVYRSPNYGYTF. This chain uses TRBV6-4 with TRBJ1-2; tentative D call: TRBD1 (5 bases). Germline V CDR1 and CDR2: MRHNA, SNTAGT. V was trimmed by 2 bases and J by 2 bases, leaving 15 bases between them. The CDR3 has 16 amino acids.

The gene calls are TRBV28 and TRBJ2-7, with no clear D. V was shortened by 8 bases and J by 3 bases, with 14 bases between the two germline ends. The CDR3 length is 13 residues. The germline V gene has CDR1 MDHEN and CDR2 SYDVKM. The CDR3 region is CASGSRLNYEQYF. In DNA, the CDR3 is TGTGCCAGCGGATCCAGACTTAACTACGAGCAGTACTTC.

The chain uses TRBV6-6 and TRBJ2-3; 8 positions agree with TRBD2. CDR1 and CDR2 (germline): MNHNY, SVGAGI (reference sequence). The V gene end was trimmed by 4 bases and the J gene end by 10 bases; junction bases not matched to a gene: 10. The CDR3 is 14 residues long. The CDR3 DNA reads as TGTGCCAGCAGTTTGACTAGCGTCCCGGATGCGCAGTATTTT. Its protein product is CASSLTSVPDAQYF.

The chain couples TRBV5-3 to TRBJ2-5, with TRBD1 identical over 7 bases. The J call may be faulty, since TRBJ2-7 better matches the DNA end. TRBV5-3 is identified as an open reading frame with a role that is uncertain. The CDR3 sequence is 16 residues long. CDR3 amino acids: CARRPGQARPAYEQYF. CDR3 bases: TGTGCCAGAAGACCCGGACAGGCTAGACCTGCCTACGAGCAGTACTTC.

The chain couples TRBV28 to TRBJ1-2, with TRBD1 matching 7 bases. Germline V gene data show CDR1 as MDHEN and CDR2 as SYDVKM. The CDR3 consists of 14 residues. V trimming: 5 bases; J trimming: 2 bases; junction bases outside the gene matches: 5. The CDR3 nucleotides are TGTGCCAGCAGTCAAGGACAGGCCAACTATGGCTACACCTTC. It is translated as CASSQGQANYGYTF.

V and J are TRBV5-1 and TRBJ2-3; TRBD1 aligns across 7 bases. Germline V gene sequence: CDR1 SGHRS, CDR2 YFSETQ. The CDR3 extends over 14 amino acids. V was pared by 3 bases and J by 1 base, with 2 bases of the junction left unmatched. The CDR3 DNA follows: TGCGCCAGCAGCTCCGGACAGGGCACAGATACGCAGTATTTT. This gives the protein CASSSGQGTDTQYF.

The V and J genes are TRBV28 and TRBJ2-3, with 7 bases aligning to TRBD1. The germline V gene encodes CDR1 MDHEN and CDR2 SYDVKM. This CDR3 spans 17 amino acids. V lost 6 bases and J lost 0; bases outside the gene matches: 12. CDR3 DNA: TGTGCCAGCAGCCCACAGGGGTCCGGACTTAGCACAGATACGCAGTATTTT. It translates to CASSPQGSGLSTDTQYF.

DNA for the CDR3: TGTGCCAGCAGCCACGACAGGGCCCGCTACACCATATATTTT. It translates to CASSHDRARYTIYF. The V and J genes are TRBV7-9 and TRBJ1-3; 7 bases line up with TRBD1. The ends lost 5 bases at V and 8 bases at J; junction bases unmatched: 9. This CDR3 is built from 14 residues. Germline V gene lookup returns CDR1 SEHNR and CDR2 FQNEAQ (reference sequence).

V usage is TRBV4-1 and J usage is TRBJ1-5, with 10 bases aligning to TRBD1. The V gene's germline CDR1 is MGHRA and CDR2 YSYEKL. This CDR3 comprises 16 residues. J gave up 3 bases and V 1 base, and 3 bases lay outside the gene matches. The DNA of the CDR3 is TGCGCCAGCAGCCAAGGACAGGGGGCCGCCAATCAGCCCCAGCATTTT. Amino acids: CASSQGQGAANQPQHF.